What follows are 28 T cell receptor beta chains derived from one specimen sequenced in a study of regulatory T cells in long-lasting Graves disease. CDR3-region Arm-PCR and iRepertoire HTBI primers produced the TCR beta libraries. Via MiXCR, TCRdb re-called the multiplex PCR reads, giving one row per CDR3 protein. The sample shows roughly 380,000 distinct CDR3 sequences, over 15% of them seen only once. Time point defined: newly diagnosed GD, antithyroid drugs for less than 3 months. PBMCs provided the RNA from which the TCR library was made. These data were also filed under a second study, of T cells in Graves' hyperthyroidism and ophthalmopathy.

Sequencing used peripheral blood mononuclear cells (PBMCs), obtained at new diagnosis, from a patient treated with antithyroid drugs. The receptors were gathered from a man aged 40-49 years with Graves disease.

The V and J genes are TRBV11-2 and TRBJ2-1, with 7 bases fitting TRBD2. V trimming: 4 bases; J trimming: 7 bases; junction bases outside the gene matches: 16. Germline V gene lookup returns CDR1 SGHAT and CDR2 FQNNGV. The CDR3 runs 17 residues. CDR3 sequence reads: CASSYSGEAGFGNEQFF. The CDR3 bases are TGTGCCAGCAGCTATTCGGGAGAAGCGGGATTTGGTAATGAGCAGTTCTTC.

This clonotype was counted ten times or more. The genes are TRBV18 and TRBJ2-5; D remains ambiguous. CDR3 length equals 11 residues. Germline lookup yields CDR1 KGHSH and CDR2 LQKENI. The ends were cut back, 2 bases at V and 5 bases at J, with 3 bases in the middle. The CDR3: CASSPEETQYF. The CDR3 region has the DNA TGTGCCAGCTCACCAGAGGAGACCCAGTACTTC. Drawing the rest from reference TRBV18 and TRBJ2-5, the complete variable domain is NAGVMQNPRHLVRRRGQEARLRCSPMKGHSHVYWYRQLPEEGLKFMVYLQKENIIDESGMPKERFSAEFPKEGPSILRIQQVVRGDSAAYFCASSPEETQYFGPGTRLLVL.

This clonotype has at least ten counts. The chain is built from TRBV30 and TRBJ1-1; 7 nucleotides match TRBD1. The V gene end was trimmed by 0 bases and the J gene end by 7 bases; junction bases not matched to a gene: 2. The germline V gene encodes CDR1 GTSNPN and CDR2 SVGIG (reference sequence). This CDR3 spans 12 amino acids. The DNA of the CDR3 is TGTGCCTGGAGTGTACAGGGGATTGAAGCTTTCTTT. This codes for CAWSVQGIEAFF.

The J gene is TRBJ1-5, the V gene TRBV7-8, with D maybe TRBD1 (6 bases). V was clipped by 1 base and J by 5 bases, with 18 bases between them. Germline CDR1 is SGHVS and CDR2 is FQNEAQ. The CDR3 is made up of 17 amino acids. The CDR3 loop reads CASSLVGGQWVHQPQHF. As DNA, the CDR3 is TGTGCCAGCAGCTTAGTTGGTGGACAGTGGGTTCATCAGCCCCAGCATTTT.

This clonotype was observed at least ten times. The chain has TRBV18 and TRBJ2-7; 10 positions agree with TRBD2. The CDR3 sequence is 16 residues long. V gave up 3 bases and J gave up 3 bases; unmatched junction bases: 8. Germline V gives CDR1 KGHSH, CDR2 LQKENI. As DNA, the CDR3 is TGTGCCAGCTCACCGAAACTAGCGGGGACCCTCTACGAGCAGTACTTC. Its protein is CASSPKLAGTLYEQYF.

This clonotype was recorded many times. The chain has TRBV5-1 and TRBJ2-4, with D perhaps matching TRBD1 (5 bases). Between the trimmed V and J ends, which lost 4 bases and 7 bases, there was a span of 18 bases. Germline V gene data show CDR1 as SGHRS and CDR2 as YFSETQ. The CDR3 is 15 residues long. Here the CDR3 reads CASSPRTPEGNIQYF. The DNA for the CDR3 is TGCGCCAGCAGCCCCCGGACACCCGAAGGGAACATTCAGTACTTC.

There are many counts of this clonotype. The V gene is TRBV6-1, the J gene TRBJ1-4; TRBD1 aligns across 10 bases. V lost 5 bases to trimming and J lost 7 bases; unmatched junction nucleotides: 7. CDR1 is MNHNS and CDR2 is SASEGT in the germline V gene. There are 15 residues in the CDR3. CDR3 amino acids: CASSPRTGGVEKLFF. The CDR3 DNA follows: TGTGCCAGCAGTCCCCGGACAGGGGGAGTTGAAAAACTGTTTTTT.

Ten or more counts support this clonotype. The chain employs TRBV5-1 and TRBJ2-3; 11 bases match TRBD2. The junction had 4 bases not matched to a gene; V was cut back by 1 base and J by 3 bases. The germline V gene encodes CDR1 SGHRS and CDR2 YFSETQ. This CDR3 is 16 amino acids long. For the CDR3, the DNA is TGCGCCAGCAGCTTGCTGACTAGCGGGGCGACAGATACGCAGTATTTT. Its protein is CASSLLTSGATDTQYF.

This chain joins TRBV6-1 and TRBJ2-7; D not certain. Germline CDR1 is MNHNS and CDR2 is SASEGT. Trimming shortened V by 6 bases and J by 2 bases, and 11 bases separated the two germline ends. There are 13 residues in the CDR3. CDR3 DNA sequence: TGTGCCAGCAGCTCCCGGGCCCCCTACGAGCAGTACTTC. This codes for CASSSRAPYEQYF.

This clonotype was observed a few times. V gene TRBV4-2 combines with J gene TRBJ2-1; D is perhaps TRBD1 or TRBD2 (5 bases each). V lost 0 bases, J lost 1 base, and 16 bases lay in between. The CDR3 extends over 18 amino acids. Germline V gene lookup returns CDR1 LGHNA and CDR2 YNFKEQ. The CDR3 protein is CASSQDFIGTLSYNEQFF. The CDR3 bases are TGTGCCAGCAGCCAAGATTTCATCGGGACGTTATCCTACAATGAGCAGTTCTTC.

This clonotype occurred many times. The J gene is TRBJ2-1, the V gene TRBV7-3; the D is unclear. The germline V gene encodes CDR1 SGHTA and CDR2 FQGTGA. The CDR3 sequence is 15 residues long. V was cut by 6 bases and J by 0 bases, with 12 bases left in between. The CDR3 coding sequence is TGTGCCAGCAGTCAAGACTCTCGCTCCTACAATGAGCAGTTCTTC. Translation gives CASSQDSRSYNEQFF.

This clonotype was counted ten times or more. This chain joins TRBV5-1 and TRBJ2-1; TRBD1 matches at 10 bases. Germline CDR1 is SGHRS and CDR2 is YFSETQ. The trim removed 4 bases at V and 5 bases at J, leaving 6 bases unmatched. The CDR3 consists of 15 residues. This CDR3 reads CASSTDRGQDNEQFF. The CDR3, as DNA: TGCGCCAGCAGCACAGACAGGGGGCAGGACAATGAGCAGTTCTTC. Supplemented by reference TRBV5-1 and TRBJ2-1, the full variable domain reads KAGVTQTPRYLIKTRGQQVTLSCSPISGHRSVSWYQQTPGQGLQFLFEYFSETQRNKGNFPGRFSGRQFSNSRSEMNVSTLELGDSALYLCASSTDRGQDNEQFFGPGTRLTVL.

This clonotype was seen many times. The CDR3 DNA reads TGCAGCGTTGCCACTGATCTGAACACTGAAGCTTTCTTT. Translating it yields CSVATDLNTEAFF. The gene calls are TRBV29-1 and TRBJ1-1; D is undetermined. CDR3 length: 13 residues. Looked up from germline, CDR1 is SQVTM and CDR2 is ANQGSEA. The germline V and J ends were trimmed by 4 bases and 0 bases, with 9 bases remaining between them.

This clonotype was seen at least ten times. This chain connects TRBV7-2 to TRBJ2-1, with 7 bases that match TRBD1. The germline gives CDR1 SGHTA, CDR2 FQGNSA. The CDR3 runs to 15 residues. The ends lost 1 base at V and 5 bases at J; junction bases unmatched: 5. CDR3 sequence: CASSLVQGTNNEQFF. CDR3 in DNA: TGTGCCAGCAGCTTAGTACAGGGGACCAACAATGAGCAGTTCTTC.

CDR3 sequence: CASSAREAGANVLTF. Written as DNA, the CDR3 is TGTGCCAGCAGCGCCAGGGAAGCTGGGGCCAACGTCCTGACTTTC. V is TRBV7-3 and J is TRBJ2-6; maybe TRBD1 (5 bases). V dropped 5 bases and J dropped 2 bases, with 10 bases sitting between them. This CDR3 is built from 15 residues. Germline lookup yields CDR1 SGHTA and CDR2 FQGTGA. The variable domain in full, with the rest retrieved from reference TRBV7-3 and TRBJ2-6, is GAGVSQTPSNKVTEKGKYVELRCDPISGHTALYWYRQSLGQGPEFLIYFQGTGAADDSGLPNDRFFAVRPEGSVSTLKIQRTERGDSAVYLCASSAREAGANVLTFGAGSRLTVL.

The CDR3 protein is CSVKVGTVHSPLHF. For the CDR3, the DNA is TGCAGCGTGAAGGTGGGGACAGTCCATTCACCCCTCCACTTT. The V and J genes are TRBV29-1 and TRBJ1-6; 7 bases are a match to TRBD1. Germline-derived CDR1 and CDR2 are SQVTM and ANQGSEA. The CDR3 consists of 14 residues. Trimming removed 6 bases from V and 8 bases from J; junction bases left unmatched: 10.

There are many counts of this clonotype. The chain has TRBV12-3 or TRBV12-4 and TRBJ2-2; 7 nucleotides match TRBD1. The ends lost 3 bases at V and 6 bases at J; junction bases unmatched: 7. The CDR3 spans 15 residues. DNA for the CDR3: TGTGCCAGCAGTTTTGACAGGGTGTCGTCCGGGGAGCTGTTTTTT. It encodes CASSFDRVSSGELFF.

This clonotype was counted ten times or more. CDR3 sequence reads: CASSLEMAYNSPLHF. The DNA of the CDR3 is TGTGCCAGCAGTCTTGAGATGGCCTATAATTCACCCCTCCACTTT. This chain links TRBV12-3 or TRBV12-4 with TRBJ1-6; D ambiguous. Trimming took 5 bases from V and 2 from J, leaving 10 bases between them. This CDR3 is built from 15 residues.

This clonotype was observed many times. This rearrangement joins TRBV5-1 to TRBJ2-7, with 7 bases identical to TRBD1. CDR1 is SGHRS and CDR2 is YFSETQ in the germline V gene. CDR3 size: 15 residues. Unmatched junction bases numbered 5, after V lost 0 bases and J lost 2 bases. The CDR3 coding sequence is TGCGCCAGCAGCTTGGGGACAGGTATTACCTACGAGCAGTACTTC. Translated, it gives CASSLGTGITYEQYF.

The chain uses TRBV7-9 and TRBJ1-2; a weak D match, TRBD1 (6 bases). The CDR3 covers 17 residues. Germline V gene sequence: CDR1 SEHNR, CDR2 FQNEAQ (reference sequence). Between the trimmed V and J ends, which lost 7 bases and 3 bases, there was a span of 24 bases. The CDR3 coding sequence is TGTGCCAGCACCCCCCTCCTCCAAGACAGGAAGCACTATGGCTACACCTTC. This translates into CASTPLLQDRKHYGYTF.

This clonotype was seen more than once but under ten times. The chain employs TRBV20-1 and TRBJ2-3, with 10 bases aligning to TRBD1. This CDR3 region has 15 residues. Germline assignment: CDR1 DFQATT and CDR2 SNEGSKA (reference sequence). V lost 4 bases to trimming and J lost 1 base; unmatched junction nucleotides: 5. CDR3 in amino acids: CSAISGTGGTDTQYF. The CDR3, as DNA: TGCAGTGCTATCTCCGGGACAGGGGGCACAGATACGCAGTATTTT.

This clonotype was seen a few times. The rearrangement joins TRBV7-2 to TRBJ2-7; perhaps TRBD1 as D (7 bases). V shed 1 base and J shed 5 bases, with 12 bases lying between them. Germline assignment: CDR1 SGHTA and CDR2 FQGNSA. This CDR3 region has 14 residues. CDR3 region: CASSLVQGGHEQYF. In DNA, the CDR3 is TGTGCCAGCAGCTTAGTTCAGGGGGGCCACGAGCAGTACTTC.

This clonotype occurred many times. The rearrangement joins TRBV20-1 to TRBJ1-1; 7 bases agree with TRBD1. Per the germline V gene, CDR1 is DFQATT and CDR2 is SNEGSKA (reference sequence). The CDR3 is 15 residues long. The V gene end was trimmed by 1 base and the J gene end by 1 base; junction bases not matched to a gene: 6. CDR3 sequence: CSARVVRTGNTEAFF. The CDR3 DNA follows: TGCAGTGCTAGAGTGGTACGGACAGGGAACACTGAAGCTTTCTTT.

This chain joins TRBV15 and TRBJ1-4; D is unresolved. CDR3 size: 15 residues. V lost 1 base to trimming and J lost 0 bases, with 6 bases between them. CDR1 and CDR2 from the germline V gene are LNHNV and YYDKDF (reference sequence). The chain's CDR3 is CATSRVAATNEKLFF. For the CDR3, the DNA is TGTGCCACCAGCAGAGTGGCGGCAACTAATGAAAAACTGTTTTTT.

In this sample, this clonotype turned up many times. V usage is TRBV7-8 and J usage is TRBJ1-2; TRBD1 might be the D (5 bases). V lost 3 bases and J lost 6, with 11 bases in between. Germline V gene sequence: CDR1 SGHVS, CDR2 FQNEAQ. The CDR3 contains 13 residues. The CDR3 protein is CASSFNRGNGYTF. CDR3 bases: TGTGCCAGCAGCTTTAACCGGGGGAATGGCTACACCTTC.

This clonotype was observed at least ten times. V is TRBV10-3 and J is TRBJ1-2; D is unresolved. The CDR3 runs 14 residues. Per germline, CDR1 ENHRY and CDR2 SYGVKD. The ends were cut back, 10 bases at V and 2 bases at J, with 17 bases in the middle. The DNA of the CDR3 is TGTGCCAGCAAGGAGGGTAGGGAGAACTATGGCTACACCTTC. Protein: CASKEGRENYGYTF.

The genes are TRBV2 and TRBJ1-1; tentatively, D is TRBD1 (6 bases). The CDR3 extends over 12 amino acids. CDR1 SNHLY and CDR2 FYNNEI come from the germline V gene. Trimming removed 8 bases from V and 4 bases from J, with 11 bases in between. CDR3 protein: CASAGDTTEAFF. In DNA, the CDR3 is TGTGCCAGCGCAGGGGACACCACTGAAGCTTTCTTT.

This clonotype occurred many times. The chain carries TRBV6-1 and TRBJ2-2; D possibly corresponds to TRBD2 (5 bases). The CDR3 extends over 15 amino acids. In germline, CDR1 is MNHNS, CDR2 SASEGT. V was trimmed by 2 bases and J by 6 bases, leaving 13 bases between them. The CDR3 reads CASSERMGSAGELFF. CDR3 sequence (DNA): TGTGCCAGCAGTGAAAGGATGGGGAGCGCCGGGGAGCTGTTTTTT.